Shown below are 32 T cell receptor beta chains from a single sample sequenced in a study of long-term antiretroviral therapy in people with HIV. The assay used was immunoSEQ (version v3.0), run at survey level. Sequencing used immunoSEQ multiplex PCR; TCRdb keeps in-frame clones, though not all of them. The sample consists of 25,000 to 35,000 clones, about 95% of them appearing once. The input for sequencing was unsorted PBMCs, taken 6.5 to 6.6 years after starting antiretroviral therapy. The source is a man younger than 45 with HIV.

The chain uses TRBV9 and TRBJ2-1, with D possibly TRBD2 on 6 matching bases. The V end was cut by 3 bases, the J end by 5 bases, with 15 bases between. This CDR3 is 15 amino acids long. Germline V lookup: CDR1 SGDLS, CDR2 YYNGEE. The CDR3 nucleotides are TGTGCCAGCAGCGGCCTGCGGGGACTGCACAATGAGCAGTTCTTC. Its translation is CASSGLRGLHNEQFF.

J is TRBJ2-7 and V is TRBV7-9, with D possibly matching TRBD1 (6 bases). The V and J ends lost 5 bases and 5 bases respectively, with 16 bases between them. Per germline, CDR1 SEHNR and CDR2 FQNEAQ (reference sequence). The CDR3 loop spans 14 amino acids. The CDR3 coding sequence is TGTGCCAGCAGCCCCCCAACAGGGCTACACGAGCAGTACTTC. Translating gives CASSPPTGLHEQYF. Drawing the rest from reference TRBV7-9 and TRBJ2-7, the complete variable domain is DTGVSQNPRHKITKRGQNVTFRCDPISEHNRLYWYRQTLGQGPEFLTYFQNEAQLEKSRLLSDRFSAERPKGSFSTLEIQRTEQGDSAMYLCASSPPTGLHEQYFGPGTRLTVT.

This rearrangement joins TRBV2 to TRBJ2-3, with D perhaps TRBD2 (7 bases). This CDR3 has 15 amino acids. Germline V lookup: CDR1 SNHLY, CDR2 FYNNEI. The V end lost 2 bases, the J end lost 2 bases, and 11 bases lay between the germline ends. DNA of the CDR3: TGTGCCAGCAGTGAAACAGGGAGGGTCACAGATACGCAGTATTTT. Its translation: CASSETGRVTDTQYF.

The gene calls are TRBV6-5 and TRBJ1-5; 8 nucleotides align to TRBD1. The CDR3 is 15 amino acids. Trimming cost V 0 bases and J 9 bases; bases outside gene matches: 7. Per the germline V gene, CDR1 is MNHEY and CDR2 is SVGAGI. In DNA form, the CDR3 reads TGTGCCAGCAGTTACTCTGGACAGGGCGGAGGGCCCCAGCATTTT. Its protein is CASSYSGQGGGPQHF.

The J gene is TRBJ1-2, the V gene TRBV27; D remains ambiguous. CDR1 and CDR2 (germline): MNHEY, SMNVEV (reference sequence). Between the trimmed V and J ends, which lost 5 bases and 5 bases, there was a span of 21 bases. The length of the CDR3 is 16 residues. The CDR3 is CASSPSIGVQAYGYTF. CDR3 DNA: TGTGCCAGCAGTCCATCTATCGGGGTTCAAGCTTATGGCTACACCTTC.

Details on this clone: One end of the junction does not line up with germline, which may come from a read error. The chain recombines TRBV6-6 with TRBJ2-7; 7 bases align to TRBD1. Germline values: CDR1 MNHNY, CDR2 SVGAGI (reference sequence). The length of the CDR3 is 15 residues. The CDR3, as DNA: TGTGCCAGCAGTAACTCCGGGACAGCCCTCTACGAGCAGTACTTC. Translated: CASSNSGTALYEQYF.

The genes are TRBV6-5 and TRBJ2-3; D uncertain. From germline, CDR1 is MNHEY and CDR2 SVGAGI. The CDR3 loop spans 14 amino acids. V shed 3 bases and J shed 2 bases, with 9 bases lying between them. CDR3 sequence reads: CASSYREHTDTQYF. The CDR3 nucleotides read TGTGCCAGCAGTTATCGAGAGCACACAGATACGCAGTATTTT.

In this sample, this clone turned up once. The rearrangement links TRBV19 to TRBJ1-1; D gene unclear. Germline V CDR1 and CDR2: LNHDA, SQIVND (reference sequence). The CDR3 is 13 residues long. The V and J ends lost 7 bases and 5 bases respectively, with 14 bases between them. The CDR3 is CASKMEVWTEAFF. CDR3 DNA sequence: TGTGCCAGTAAAATGGAGGTTTGGACTGAAGCTTTCTTT.

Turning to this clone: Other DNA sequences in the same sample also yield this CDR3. The CDR3 sequence is CASSQERGTEAFF. CDR3 bases: TGTGCCAGCAGCCAAGAGAGGGGCACTGAAGCTTTCTTT. V is TRBV4-2 and J is TRBJ1-1, with a tentative D call TRBD1 (5 bases). The germline V gene encodes CDR1 LGHNA and CDR2 YNFKEQ. Deletions cut 0 bases from V and 4 bases from J, with 6 bases between. The CDR3 is made up of 13 amino acids.

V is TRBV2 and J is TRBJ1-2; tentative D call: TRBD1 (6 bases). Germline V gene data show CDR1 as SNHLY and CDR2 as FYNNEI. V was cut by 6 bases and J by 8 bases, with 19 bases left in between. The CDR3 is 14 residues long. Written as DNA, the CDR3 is TGTGCCAGCAGAGCGGCGACAGGCCTTAAGGGCTACACCTTC. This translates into CASRAATGLKGYTF.

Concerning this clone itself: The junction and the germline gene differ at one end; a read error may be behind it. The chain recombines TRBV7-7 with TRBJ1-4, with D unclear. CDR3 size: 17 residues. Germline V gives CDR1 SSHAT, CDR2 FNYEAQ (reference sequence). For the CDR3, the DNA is TGTGCTAGCATCCCCCTCAGCCCCGGGATAGCTAATGAAAAACTGTTTTTT. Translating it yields CASIPLSPGIANEKLFF.

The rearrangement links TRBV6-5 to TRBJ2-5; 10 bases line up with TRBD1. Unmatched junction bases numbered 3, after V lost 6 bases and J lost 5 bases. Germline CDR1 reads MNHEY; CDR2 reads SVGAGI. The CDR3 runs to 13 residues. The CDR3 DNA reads TGTGCCAGCAGGGACAGGGGGTGGGAGACCCAGTACTTC. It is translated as CASRDRGWETQYF.

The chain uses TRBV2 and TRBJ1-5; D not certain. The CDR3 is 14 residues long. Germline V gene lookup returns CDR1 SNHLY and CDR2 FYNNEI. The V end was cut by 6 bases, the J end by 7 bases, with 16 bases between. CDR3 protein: CASREREALQPQHF. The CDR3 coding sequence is TGTGCCAGCAGGGAGCGAGAAGCACTGCAGCCCCAGCATTTT.

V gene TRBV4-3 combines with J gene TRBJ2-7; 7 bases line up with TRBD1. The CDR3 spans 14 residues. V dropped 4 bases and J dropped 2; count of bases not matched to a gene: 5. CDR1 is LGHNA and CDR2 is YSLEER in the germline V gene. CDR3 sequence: CASSPGTDPYEQYF. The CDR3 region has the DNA TGCGCCAGCAGCCCCGGGACAGACCCCTACGAGCAGTACTTC.

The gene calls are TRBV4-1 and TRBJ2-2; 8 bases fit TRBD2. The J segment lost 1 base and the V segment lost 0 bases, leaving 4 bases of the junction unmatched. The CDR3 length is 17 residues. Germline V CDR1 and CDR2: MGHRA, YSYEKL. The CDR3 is CASSQDGSGGNTGELFF. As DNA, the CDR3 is TGCGCCAGCAGCCAAGATGGAAGCGGGGGGAACACCGGGGAGCTGTTTTTT.

DNA for the CDR3: TGTGCCAGCGGTTTAGTCCGGGACCCCATAATAAACAATGAGCAGTTCTTC. Translating it yields CASGLVRDPIINNEQFF. The chain links TRBV21-1 to TRBJ2-1. TRBV21-1 is noted as a pseudogene. This CDR3 comprises 17 residues.

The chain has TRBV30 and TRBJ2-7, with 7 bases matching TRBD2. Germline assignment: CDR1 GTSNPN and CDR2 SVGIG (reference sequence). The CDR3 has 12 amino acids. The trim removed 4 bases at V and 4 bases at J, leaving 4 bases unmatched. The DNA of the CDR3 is TGTGCCTGGAAGGGCGGGAGTTACGAGCAGTACTTC. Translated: CAWKGGSYEQYF.

The CDR3 coding sequence is TGCGCCAGCAGCCAAGGTCGGAAAAATGAGCAGTTCTTC. Translated, it gives CASSQGRKNEQFF. The chain combines TRBV4-1 with TRBJ2-1; D ambiguous. Germline assignment: CDR1 MGHRA and CDR2 YSYEKL. The CDR3 has 13 amino acids. V was pared by 1 base and J by 7 bases, with 8 bases between.

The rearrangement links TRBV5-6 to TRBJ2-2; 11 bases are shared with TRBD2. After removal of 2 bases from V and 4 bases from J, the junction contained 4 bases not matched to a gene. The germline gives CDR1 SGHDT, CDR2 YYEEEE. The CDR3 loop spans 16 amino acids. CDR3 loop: CASSLELAGATGELFF. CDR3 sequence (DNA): TGTGCCAGCAGCTTAGAACTAGCGGGGGCCACCGGGGAGCTGTTTTTT.

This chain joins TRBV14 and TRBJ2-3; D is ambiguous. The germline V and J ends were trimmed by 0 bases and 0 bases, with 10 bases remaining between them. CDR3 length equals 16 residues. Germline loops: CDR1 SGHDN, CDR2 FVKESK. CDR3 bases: TGTGCCAGCAGCCAAGAGGCAGGCTTTAGCACAGATACGCAGTATTTT. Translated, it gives CASSQEAGFSTDTQYF. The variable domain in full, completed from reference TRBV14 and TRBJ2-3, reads EAGVTQFPSHSVIEKGQTVTLRCDPISGHDNLYWYRRVMGKEIKFLLHFVKESKQDESGMPNNRFLAERTGGTYSTLKVQPAELEDSGVYFCASSQEAGFSTDTQYFGPGTRLTVL.

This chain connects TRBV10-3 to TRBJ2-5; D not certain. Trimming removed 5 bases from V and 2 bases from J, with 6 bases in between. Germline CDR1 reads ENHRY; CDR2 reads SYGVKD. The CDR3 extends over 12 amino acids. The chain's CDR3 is CAISPRQETQYF. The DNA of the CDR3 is TGTGCCATCAGTCCCAGGCAAGAGACCCAGTACTTC.

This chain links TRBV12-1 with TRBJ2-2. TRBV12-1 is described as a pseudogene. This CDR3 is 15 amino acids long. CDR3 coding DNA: TGTGCCCGCGTAAGGTCCGCTTTTAACACCGGGGAGCTGTTTTTT. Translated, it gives CARVRSAFNTGELFF.

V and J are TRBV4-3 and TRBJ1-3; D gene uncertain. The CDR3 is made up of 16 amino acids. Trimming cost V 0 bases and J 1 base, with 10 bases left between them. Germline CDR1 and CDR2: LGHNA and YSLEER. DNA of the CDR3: TGCGCCAGCAGCCAAGATTTTGTCGGTTCTGGAAACACCATATATTTT. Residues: CASSQDFVGSGNTIYF.

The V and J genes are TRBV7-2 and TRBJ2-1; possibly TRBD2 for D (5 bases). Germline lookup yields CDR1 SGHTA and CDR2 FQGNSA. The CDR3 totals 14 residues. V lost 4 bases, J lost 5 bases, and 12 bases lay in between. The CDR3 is CASSSRRRDNEQFF. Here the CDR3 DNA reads TGTGCCAGCAGCTCGAGGCGGCGGGACAATGAGCAGTTCTTC.

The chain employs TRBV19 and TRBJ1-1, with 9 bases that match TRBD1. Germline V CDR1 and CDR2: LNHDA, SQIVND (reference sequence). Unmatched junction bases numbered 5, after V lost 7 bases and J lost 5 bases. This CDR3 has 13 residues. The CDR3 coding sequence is TGTGCCAGTACCACAGGGGGCTGGACTGAAGCTTTCTTT. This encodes CASTTGGWTEAFF. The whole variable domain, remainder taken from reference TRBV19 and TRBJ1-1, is DGGITQSPKYLFRKEGQNVTLSCEQNLNHDAMYWYRQDPGQGLRLIYYSQIVNDFQKGDIAEGYSVSREKKESFPLTVTSAQKNPTAFYLCASTTGGWTEAFFGQGTRLTVV.

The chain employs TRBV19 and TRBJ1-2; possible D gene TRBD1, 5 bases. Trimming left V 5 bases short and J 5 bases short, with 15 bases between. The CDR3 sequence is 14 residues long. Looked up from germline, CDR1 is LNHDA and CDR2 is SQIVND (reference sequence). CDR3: CASSLPGLGYGYTF. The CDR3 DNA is TGTGCCAGTAGTCTTCCAGGGCTGGGATATGGCTACACCTTC.

In DNA form, the CDR3 reads TGTGCCAGCAGCTCCGGGACAGGCTACACAGATACGCAGTATTTT. This sequence encodes CASSSGTGYTDTQYF. The chain joins TRBV11-3 to TRBJ2-3, with 8 bases lining up with TRBD1. The CDR3 totals 15 residues. Germline V gene data show CDR1 as SGHNT and CDR2 as YENEEA. V lost 4 bases to trimming and J lost 2 bases; unmatched junction nucleotides: 5.

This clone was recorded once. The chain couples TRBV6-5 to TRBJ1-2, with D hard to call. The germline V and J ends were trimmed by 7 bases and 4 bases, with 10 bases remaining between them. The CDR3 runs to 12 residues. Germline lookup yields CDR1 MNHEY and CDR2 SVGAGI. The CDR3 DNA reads TGTGCCAGCAAAGGAGGCGGCTATGGCTACACCTTC. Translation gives CASKGGGYGYTF.

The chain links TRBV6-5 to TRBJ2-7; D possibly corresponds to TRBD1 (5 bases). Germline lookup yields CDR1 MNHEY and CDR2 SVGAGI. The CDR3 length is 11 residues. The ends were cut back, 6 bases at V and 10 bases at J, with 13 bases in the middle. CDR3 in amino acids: CASSLTTDQYF. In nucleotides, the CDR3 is TGTGCCAGCAGCCTTACGACAGACCAGTACTTC.

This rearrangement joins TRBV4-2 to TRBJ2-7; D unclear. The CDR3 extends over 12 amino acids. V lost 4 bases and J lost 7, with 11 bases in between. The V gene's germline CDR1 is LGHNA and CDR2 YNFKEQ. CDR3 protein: CASSPRGREQYF. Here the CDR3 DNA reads TGTGCCAGCAGCCCGCGCGGTAGGGAGCAGTACTTC.

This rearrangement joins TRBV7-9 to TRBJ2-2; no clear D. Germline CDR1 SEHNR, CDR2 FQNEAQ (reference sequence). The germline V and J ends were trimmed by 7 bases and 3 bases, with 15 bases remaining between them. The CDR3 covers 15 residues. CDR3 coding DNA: TGTGCCAGCACCAACTACCCACTGGACACCGGGGAGCTGTTTTTT. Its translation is CASTNYPLDTGELFF.

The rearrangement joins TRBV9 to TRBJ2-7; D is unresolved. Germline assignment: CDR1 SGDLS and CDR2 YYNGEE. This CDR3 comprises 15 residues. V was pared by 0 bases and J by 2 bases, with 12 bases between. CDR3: CASSVAPADTYEQYF. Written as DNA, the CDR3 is TGTGCCAGCAGCGTAGCTCCAGCCGATACCTACGAGCAGTACTTC.